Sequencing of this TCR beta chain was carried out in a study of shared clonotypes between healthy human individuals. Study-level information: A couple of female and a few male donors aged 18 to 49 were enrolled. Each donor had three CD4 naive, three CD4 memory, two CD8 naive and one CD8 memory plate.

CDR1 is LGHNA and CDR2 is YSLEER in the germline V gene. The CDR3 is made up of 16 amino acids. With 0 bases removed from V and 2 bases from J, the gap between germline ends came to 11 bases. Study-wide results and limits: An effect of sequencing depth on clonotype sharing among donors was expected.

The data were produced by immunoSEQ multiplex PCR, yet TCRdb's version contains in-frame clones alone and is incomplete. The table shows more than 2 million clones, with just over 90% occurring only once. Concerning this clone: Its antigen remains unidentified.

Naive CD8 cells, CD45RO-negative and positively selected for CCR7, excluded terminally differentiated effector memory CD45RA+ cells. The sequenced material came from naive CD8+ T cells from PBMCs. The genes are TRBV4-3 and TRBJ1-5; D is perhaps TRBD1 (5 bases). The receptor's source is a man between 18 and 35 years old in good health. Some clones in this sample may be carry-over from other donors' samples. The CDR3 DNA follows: TGCGCCAGCAGCCAAGAAGTTAGCAGGGGCAATCAGCCCCAGCATTTT. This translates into CASSQEVSRGNQPQHF.